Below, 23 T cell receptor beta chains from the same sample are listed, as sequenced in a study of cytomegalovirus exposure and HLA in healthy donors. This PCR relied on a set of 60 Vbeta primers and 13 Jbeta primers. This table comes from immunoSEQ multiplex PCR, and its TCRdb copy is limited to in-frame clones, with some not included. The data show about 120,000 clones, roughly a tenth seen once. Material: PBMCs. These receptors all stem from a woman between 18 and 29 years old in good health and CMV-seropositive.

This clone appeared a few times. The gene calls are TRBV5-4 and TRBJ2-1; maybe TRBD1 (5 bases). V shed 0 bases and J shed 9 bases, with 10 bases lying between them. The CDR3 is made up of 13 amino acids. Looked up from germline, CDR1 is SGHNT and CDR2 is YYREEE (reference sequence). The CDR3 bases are TGTGCCAGCAGCTTGGCTAGGGGTGGTGAGCAGTTCTTC. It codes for CASSLARGGEQFF.

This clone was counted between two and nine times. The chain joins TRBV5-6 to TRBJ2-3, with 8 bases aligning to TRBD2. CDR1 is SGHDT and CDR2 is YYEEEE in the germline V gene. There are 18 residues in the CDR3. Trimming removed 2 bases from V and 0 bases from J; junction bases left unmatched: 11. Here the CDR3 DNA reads TGTGCCAGCAGCTTTGTAGAGTCCGGGACTAGTAGCACAGATACGCAGTATTTT. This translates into CASSFVESGTSSTDTQYF.

Here the CDR3 DNA reads TGTGCCAGCAGTGGAAAAAATTACGGTAGTATAAATGAAAAACTGTTTTTT. Translation gives CASSGKNYGSINEKLFF. The chain employs TRBV6-1 and TRBJ1-4; D is uncertain. CDR3 length equals 17 residues. CDR1 is MNHNS, CDR2 SASEGT, per germline. Between the trimmed V and J ends, which lost 4 bases and 5 bases, there was a span of 20 bases.

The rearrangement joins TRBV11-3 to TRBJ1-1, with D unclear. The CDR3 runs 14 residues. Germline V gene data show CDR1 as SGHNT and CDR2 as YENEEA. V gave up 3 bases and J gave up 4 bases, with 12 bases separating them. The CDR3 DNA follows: TGTGCCAGCAGCTTTAGTCTATTCTCCACTGAAGCTTTCTTT. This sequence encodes CASSFSLFSTEAFF.

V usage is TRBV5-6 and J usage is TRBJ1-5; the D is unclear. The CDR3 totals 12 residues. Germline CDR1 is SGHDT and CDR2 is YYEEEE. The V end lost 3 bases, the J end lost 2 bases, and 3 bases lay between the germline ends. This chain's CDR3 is CASSSGNQPQHF. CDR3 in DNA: TGTGCCAGCAGCTCGGGCAATCAGCCCCAGCATTTT.

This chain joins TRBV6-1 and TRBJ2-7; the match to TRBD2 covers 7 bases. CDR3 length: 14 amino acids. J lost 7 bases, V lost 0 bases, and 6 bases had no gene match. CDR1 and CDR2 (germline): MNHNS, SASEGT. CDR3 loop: CASSEAGGGWEQYF. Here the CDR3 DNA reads TGTGCCAGCAGTGAAGCGGGGGGGGGTTGGGAGCAGTACTTC.

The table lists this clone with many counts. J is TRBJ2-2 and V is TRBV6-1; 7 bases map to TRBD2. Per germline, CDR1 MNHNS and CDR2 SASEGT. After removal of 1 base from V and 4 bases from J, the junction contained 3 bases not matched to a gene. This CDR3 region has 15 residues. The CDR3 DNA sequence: TGTGCCAGCAGTGAAGTGGGGGGGAGCACCGGGGAGCTGTTTTTT. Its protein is CASSEVGGSTGELFF.

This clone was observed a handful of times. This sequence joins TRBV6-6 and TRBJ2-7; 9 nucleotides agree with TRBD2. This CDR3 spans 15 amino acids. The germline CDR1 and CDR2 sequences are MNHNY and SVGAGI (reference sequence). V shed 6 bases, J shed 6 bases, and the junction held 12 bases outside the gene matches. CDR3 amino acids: CASRLDGGRAGEQYF. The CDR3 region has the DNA TGTGCCAGCAGACTCGACGGCGGGAGGGCCGGCGAGCAGTACTTC.

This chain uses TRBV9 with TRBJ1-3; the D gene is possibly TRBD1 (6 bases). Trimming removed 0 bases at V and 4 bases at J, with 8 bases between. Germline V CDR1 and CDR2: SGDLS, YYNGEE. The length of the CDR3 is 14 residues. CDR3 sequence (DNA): TGTGCCAGCAGCGTAGGAGGGGGAGGAAACACCATATATTTT. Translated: CASSVGGGGNTIYF.

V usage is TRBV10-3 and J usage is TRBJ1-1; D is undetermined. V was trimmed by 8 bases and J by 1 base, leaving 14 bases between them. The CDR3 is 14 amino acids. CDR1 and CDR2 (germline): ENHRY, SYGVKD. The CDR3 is CAIGAPRPNTEAFF. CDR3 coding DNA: TGTGCCATCGGAGCCCCCAGACCGAACACTGAAGCTTTCTTT.

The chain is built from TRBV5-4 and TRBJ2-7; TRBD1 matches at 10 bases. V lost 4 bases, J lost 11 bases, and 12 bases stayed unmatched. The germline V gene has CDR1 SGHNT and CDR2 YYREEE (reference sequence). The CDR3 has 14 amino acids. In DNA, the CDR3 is TGTGCCAGCAGCCGGATTGGGACAGGGGAAGGGGAGTACTTC. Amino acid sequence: CASSRIGTGEGEYF.

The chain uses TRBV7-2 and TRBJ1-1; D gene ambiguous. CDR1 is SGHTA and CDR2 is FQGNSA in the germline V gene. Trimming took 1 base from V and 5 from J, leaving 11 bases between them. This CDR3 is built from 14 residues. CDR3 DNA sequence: TGTGCCAGCAGCTTAGTAGTTCGGGGAACTGAAGCTTTCTTT. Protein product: CASSLVVRGTEAFF.

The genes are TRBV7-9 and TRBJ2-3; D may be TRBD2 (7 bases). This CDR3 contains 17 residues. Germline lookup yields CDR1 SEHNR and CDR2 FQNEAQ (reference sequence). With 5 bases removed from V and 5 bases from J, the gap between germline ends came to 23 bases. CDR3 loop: CASSPRQGRVGGDTQYF. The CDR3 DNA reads TGTGCCAGCAGCCCAAGGCAGGGGAGGGTAGGTGGAGATACGCAGTATTTT.

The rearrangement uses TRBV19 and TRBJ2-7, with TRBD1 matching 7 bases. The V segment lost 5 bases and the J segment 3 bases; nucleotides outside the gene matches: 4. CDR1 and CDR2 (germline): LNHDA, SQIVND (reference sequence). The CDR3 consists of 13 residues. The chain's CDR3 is CASSPGQIYEQYF. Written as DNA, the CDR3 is TGTGCCAGTAGTCCGGGACAGATCTACGAGCAGTACTTC.

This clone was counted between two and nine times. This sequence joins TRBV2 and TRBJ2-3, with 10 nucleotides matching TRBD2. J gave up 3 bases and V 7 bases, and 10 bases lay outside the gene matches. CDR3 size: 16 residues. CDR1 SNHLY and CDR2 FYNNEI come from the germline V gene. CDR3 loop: CASTNSGRAPTDTQYF. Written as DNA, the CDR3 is TGTGCCAGCACTAACAGCGGGAGGGCCCCGACAGATACGCAGTATTTT.

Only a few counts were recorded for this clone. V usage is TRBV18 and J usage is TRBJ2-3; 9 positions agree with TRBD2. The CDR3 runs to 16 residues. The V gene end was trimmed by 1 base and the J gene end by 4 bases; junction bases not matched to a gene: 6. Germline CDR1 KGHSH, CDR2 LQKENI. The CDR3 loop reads CASSPLAGVRADTQYF. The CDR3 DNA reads TGTGCCAGCTCACCACTAGCGGGAGTTCGGGCAGATACGCAGTATTTT.

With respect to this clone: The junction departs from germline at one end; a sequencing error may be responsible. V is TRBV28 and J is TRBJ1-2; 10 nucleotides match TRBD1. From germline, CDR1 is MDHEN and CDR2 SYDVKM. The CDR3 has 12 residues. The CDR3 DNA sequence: TGTGCCAGTTCCAGGCCGACAGGGGGCTGGGCCTTC. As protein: CASSRPTGGWAF.

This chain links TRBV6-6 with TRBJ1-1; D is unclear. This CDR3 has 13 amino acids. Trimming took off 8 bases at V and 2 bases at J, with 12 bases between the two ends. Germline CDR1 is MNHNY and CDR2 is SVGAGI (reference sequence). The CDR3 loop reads CASVGQTNTEAFF. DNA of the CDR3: TGTGCCAGCGTGGGTCAGACAAACACTGAAGCTTTCTTT.

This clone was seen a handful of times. CDR3 protein: CASSYSIGGGEQYF. DNA of the CDR3: TGTGCCAGCAGTTACTCGATTGGAGGAGGCGAGCAGTACTTC. The chain links TRBV6-6 to TRBJ2-7; TRBD2 is a possible D gene (5 bases). V was pared by 0 bases and J by 6 bases, with 12 bases between. Per the germline V gene, CDR1 is MNHNY and CDR2 is SVGAGI (reference sequence). The CDR3 totals 14 residues.

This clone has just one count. CDR3 residues: CASSEGAMETQYF. DNA for the CDR3: TGTGCCAGCTCTGAAGGGGCGATGGAGACCCAGTACTTC. The rearrangement links TRBV28 to TRBJ2-5; D might be TRBD1 (5 bases). Trimming left V 8 bases short and J 5 bases short, with 15 bases between. The CDR3 totals 13 residues. Germline V gives CDR1 MDHEN, CDR2 SYDVKM.

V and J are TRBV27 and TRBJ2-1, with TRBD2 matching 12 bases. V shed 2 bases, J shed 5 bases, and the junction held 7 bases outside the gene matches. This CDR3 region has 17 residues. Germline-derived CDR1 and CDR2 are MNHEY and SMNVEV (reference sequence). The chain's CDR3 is CASSLPGTSGYHNEQFF. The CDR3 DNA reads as TGTGCCAGCAGTTTACCAGGGACTAGCGGGTACCACAATGAGCAGTTCTTC.

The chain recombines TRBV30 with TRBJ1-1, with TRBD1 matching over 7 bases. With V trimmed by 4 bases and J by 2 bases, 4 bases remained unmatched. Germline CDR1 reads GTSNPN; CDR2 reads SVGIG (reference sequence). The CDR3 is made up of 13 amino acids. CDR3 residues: CAWTQGYNTEAFF. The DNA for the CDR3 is TGTGCCTGGACACAGGGGTATAACACTGAAGCTTTCTTT.

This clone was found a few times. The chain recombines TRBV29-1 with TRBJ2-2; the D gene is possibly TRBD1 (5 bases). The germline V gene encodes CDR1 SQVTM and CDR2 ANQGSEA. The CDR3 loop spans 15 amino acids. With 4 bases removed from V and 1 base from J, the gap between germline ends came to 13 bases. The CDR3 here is CSVGMVGQNTGELFF. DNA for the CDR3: TGCAGCGTTGGGATGGTGGGGCAGAACACCGGGGAGCTGTTTTTT.